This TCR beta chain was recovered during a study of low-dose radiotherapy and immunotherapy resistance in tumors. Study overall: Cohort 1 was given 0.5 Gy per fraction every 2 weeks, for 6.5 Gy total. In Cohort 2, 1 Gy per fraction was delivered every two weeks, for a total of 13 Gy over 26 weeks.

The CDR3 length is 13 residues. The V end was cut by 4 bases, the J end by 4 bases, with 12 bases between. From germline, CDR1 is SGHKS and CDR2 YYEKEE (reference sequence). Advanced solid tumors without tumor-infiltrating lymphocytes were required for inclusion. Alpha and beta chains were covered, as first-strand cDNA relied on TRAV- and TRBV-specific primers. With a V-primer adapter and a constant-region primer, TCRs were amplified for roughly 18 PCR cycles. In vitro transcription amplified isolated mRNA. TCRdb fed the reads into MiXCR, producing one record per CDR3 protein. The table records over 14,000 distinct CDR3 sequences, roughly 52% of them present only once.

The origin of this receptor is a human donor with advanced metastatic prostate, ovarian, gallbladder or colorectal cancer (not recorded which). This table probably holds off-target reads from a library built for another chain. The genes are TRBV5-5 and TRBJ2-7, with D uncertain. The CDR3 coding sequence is TGTGCCAGCAGCCGACCACTCGTATACGAGCAGTACTTC. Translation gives CASSRPLVYEQYF.